This T cell receptor beta chain was sequenced for a study of T cell clusters in autoimmune cytopenias (dated by TCRdb to the late 2010s). General notes on the study: Among healthy donor controls, the mean age was approximately 52 years, the median age was roughly 58 years, and about 55% of the roughly 45 were female. Per sample, TRB sequencing gave a median depth of about 49,000 reads and a median of approximately 2,500 distinct TRB clonotypes. Peripheral blood TRB and IGH repertoires were sequenced in autoimmune cytopenia patients at active disease and during treatment follow-up, alongside healthy, CLL and autoimmune hepatitis controls. The goal of the study was to find out whether patients with autoimmune cytopenia have a disease-specific immune repertoire signature that could be used as a blood-based biomarker. For primary cytopenia, some 25 age-matched healthy donors were used as controls, and for secondary cytopenia, approximately 13 age-matched CLL patients were used as controls. Autoimmune hepatitis repertoires were compared against fewer than 30 age- and sex-matched healthy donors.

Taken from cysteine to phenylalanine, the CDR3 has 14 residues. DNA for this receptor is not on file. Via the germline V gene, CDR1 is MNHEY and CDR2 SVGEGT. As regards this clonotype: Its antigen remains unidentified.

Results the study describes overall, beyond this receptor: TRB repertoire shifts, with less even repertoires in secondary cytopenia and CLL, mostly reflected lymphoma bias rather than autoimmunity. Compared with active autoimmune hepatitis patients, healthy donors had almost three times as many exclusive TRB clusters, a finding consistent with an autoimmunity-wide signature. A lack of physiological T cell clusters in primary autoimmune cytopenia patients was suggested by GLIPH, as 51 clusters were found to be exclusive to healthy donors versus roughly 15 exclusive to patients. The cluster-lack signature was not observed for secondary cytopenia versus CLL, as the signature was apparently masked by the dominant lymphoma-associated repertoire. The T cell clusters were defined in silico only, and their functional role remained to be validated experimentally.

For each sample, TRB amplification used roughly 270 ng of peripheral blood genomic DNA, equal to around 34,000 genome equivalents. Multiplex PCR with a touch-down protocol amplified TRB rearrangements, with the TRB-A and TRB-B primer pools combined in a single tube. Two consecutive PCR reactions with Phusion HS II polymerase added Illumina adapters and sample indices to the amplicons. After gel purification with the NucleoSpin Gel and PCR Clean-up kit, the amplicons were quantified by Qubit and checked for quality on an Agilent 2100 Bioanalyzer. Sequencing of the libraries was done on an Illumina MiSeq with paired-end, single-indexed, 600-cycle runs. As for how the authors treated the data: TRB reads were aligned and assembled with MiXCR version 2.1.12 using the default MiXCR reference library. Each unique CDR3 nucleotide sequence defined a clone, and only productive sequences with at least two reads were analysed. Alpha-parameterized diversity profiles (alpha 0 to 5), including the Shannon (alpha 1) and Simpson (alpha 2) indices, were computed with an R script to assess repertoire diversity. Combinatorial TRB VJ usage was computed with the tcR package and compared between cohorts by principal component analysis with ade4. GLIPH was used to cluster TCRbeta CDR3s in pairs of cohorts matched for age and read depth, and a Wilcoxon test was used to compare cluster frequencies. TCRdb reprocessed the reads and assigns one entry to each CDR3 protein sequence, leaving out DNA. It is TCRdb's table, rather than the study itself, that gives the V and J calls and clone size. The sample table holds fewer than 7,500 distinct CDR3 sequences. In total, the top ten clones hold under 35% of the sample.

The data were also submitted as part of a second study, on T cell repertoires in aging, cancer and after chemotherapy. Looking at the second paper: Six donor age groups were covered, ranging from 30 or younger up to 70 or older, and each group contained at least three individuals. Healthy donor control TCR repertoires were recorded over several months to years and showed clear clonal overlap across re-sampling. In total, the full dataset held 10 million or so TCR reads. Significantly lower blood TCR diversity and higher clonality were observed in untreated patients with hematological or solid cancers than in age-matched healthy donors. In healthy donors, the decline in TCR diversity with age was mainly explained by loss of richness, whereas in cancer patients loss of evenness was also found to contribute. In both cancer cohorts, the median generation probability rose over the chemotherapy interval, which suggests that the repertoire was reconstituted through rebound thymic output. It was noted by the authors that conclusions about immunological memory after chemotherapy cannot be drawn from the repertoire data. To look at immunoaging and at how T cells reconstitute after chemotherapy, the study profiled TCR beta repertoires in peripheral blood from both healthy donors and cancer patients. Alongside fewer than 100 healthy donors serving as a reference group, the cohort included some 220 cancer patients, of whom some 94 had hematological cancers and more than 110 had solid cancers. MiXCR versions 2.12 and 3.0.5 were used to process TRB sequences. Repertoire metrics included Shannon diversity, evenness, clonality (one minus evenness), and alpha-parameterized diversity profiles from alpha 0 to 5. The IGoR algorithm was used to compute generation probabilities of clones in paired pre- and post-chemotherapy samples.

This sequence uses TRBV6-2 or TRBV6-3 and TRBJ2-5. The material sequenced was peripheral blood. This receptor was identified in a human donor in good health. The CDR3 protein: CASSYSLGGETQYF.